Included here is one T cell receptor (beta chain) sequence, with context. This entry comes from a study of blood T cell repertoires in COVID-19. Study as a whole: T cells, B-cell-depleted T cells, or PBMCs provided the cDNA or gDNA that served as material.

Germline V CDR1 and CDR2: GTSNPN, SVGIG (reference sequence). The CDR3 is 12 residues long. V was pared by 0 bases and J by 4 bases, with 7 bases between. Authors' methods: Nucleated cell number was recorded as an estimate derived from reference gene primer amplification. The repertoire was sequenced with immunoSEQ multiplex PCR; TCRdb's copy has only in-frame clones and lacks some. The D gene and trimming were derived from the DNA, and the V and J assignments and clone size from that table. The sample includes around 250,000 clones, 65% to 85% seen only once; the top ten take about 9%. The specimen was peripheral blood. The chain joins TRBV30 to TRBJ2-7; no definite D call. The clonotype originates from a man aged 35-49 years with active or convalescent COVID-19. CDR3 sequence: CAWSVGLYEQYF. The DNA of the CDR3 is TGTGCCTGGAGTGTCGGGTTGTACGAGCAGTACTTC.